The 7 T cell receptor beta chains presented below share a single source sample, sequenced in a study of spatial heterogeneity in lung cancer. Overall study findings and caveats: Counts that tracked tumor mutation counts were those of expanded intratumoral alpha and beta TCRs.

TCRdb itself ran the 5' RACE reads through MiXCR, one entry per CDR3 protein. The table includes about 8,100 distinct CDR3 sequences, around 5.7% detected once. These receptors' targets are unknown. Sample time point: sample taken at primary tumor resection. The sequencing here drew on lung tumor tissue, taken at surgery. These receptors all stem from a male donor with early-stage non-small cell lung cancer.

In its sample, this clonotype was seen many times. The chain couples TRBV28 to TRBJ2-3; 7 nucleotides align to TRBD1. Germline assignment: CDR1 MDHEN and CDR2 SYDVKM. The CDR3 sequence is 17 residues long. V was pared by 1 base and J by 0 bases, with 7 bases of the junction left unmatched. Here the CDR3 reads CASSLFRDSPSTDTQYF. The CDR3 nucleotides are TGTGCCAGCAGTTTATTTCGGGACAGCCCTAGCACAGATACGCAGTATTTT.

This clonotype occurred many times. J is TRBJ2-3 and V is TRBV20-1; 12 bases are shared with TRBD2. The CDR3 contains 17 residues. The V segment lost 3 bases and the J segment 7 bases; nucleotides outside the gene matches: 14. The germline gives CDR1 DFQATT, CDR2 SNEGSKA (reference sequence). The CDR3 loop is CSASGWMTSGSAYTQYF. The CDR3 DNA follows: TGCAGTGCTAGCGGCTGGATGACTAGCGGGAGTGCGTATACGCAGTATTTT.

This clonotype was observed at least ten times. The gene calls are TRBV19 and TRBJ2-6; D remains ambiguous. Deletions cut 4 bases from V and 0 bases from J, with 13 bases between. Germline assignment: CDR1 LNHDA and CDR2 SQIVND (reference sequence). The CDR3 sequence is 17 residues long. The CDR3 sequence is CASSTPQHSSGANVLTF. The CDR3 nucleotides are TGTGCCAGTAGTACACCCCAGCATTCCTCTGGGGCCAACGTCCTGACTTTC.

This clonotype was observed many times. The rearrangement links TRBV20-1 to TRBJ1-2, with a weak D call TRBD1 (5 bases). Between the trimmed V and J ends, which lost 0 bases and 3 bases, there was a span of 17 bases. The CDR3 extends over 16 amino acids. From germline, CDR1 is DFQATT and CDR2 SNEGSKA (reference sequence). DNA for the CDR3: TGCAGTGCTAGAGAATGGAGGGGTTTAGAGGACTATGGCTACACCTTC. This codes for CSAREWRGLEDYGYTF.

This clonotype was seen many times. J is TRBJ2-1 and V is TRBV4-1, with 7 positions matching TRBD1. V was clipped by 0 bases and J by 10 bases; unmatched bases: 6. The CDR3 length is 14 residues. The V gene's germline CDR1 is MGHRA and CDR2 YSYEKL. CDR3 nucleotides: TGCGCCAGCAGCCAAGACCCGGGACAGCGAGAGCAGTTCTTC. Translating it yields CASSQDPGQREQFF.

The chain links TRBV15 to TRBJ1-5, with no clear D. CDR1 and CDR2 (germline): LNHNV, YYDKDF (reference sequence). The CDR3 is 15 residues long. Trimming pared 0 bases from V and 3 bases from J, leaving 9 bases between. The CDR3, as DNA: TGTGCCACCAGCAGAGAAAGGGCGGCCAATCAGCCCCAGCATTTT. This translates into CATSRERAANQPQHF.

This clonotype was seen repeatedly, ten times or more. The chain is built from TRBV9 and TRBJ2-1; TRBD2 agrees at 10 bases. The CDR3 totals 16 residues. Germline V CDR1 and CDR2: SGDLS, YYNGEE. Germline trimming cut 1 base from V and 0 bases from J; bases unmatched to any gene: 1. CDR3 residues: CASSVLAGASYNEQFF. Written as DNA, the CDR3 is TGTGCCAGCAGCGTACTAGCGGGAGCCTCCTACAATGAGCAGTTCTTC.